This T cell receptor (beta chain) stems from a study of T cells expressing NK-cell markers. TCRdb reprocessed the 5' RACE reads; each CDR3 protein has one entry and no DNA is given. The sample table includes some 150,000 distinct CDR3 sequences. This CDR3 is 14 amino acids long. CDR1 is MGHRA and CDR2 is YSYEKL in the germline V gene. The chain recombines TRBV4-1 with TRBJ2-1. The sequence was obtained from a man aged 18-30 years in good health. The sample taken for sequencing was blood T cells: a sorted CD56 or NKG2C T cell subset, CD4+ or CD8+ T cells, or bulk PBMC T cells (not recorded which). The CDR3: CASSSSSGLNEQFF.